The 7 T cell receptor beta chains in this list originate from one sample, sequenced in a study of blood T cell repertoires in COVID-19. Generated by immunoSEQ multiplex PCR, the TCRdb table keeps only in-frame clones and is missing some. Found here are around 97,000 clones, roughly 90% of them singletons; the top ten hold 6.2%. The sample was peripheral blood. These receptors were taken from a human donor in a cohort sampled during active COVID-19.

This clone turned up a few times. The chain has TRBV10-3 and TRBJ2-3; no definite D call. The CDR3 spans 13 residues. Germline V gene sequence: CDR1 ENHRY, CDR2 SYGVKD. V was cut by 7 bases and J by 1 base, with 9 bases left in between. In DNA form, the CDR3 reads TGTGCCATCATCCCTAGAGGCACAGATACGCAGTATTTT. Amino acids: CAIIPRGTDTQYF.

This sequence joins TRBV11-2 and TRBJ2-7, with D possibly matching TRBD2 (7 bases). Germline V gene data show CDR1 as SGHAT and CDR2 as FQNNGV. The germline V and J ends were trimmed by 0 bases and 4 bases, with 13 bases remaining between them. The CDR3 extends over 15 amino acids. The CDR3 reads CASSLDRGDTYEQYF. The DNA for the CDR3 is TGTGCCAGCAGCTTAGATCGGGGGGACACTTACGAGCAGTACTTC.

The chain employs TRBV5-6 and TRBJ1-1, with D perhaps matching TRBD1 (6 bases). V was trimmed by 4 bases and J by 5 bases, leaving 21 bases between them. Per the germline V gene, CDR1 is SGHDT and CDR2 is YYEEEE. The CDR3 contains 16 residues. CDR3 coding DNA: TGTGCCAGCAGCATCCTTTTTAGGGGGTGGGATACTGAAGCTTTCTTT. Translation: CASSILFRGWDTEAFF.

This chain connects TRBV11-2 to TRBJ2-1; 11 bases align to TRBD2. The length of the CDR3 is 15 residues. Germline trimming cut 5 bases from V and 5 bases from J; bases unmatched to any gene: 5. CDR1 and CDR2 from the germline V gene are SGHAT and FQNNGV. This CDR3 is CASSRNSGGDNEQFF. The DNA for the CDR3 is TGTGCCAGCAGCCGCAATAGCGGGGGGGACAATGAGCAGTTCTTC.

This chain connects TRBV2 to TRBJ2-7; D is uncertain. Germline V gene sequence: CDR1 SNHLY, CDR2 FYNNEI. This CDR3 has 11 amino acids. With 4 bases removed from V and 6 bases from J, the gap between germline ends came to 7 bases. Written as DNA, the CDR3 is TGTGCCAGCAGTGTAGAAGTCGAGCAGTACTTC. The encoded protein is CASSVEVEQYF.

The chain combines TRBV19 with TRBJ1-5; 11 bases align to TRBD1. V lost 5 bases, J lost 7 bases, and 7 bases stayed unmatched. Germline values: CDR1 LNHDA, CDR2 SQIVND (reference sequence). CDR3 length equals 15 residues. The CDR3 DNA follows: TGTGCCAGTAGTTATGGACAGGGGGCAGGGCAGCCCCAGCATTTT. Translation gives CASSYGQGAGQPQHF.

The rearrangement links TRBV4-1 to TRBJ2-1, with a tentative D call TRBD2 (5 bases). V was pared by 4 bases and J by 2 bases, with 15 bases between. The CDR3 is 16 amino acids. From germline, CDR1 is MGHRA and CDR2 YSYEKL. The CDR3 sequence: CASSPREFGAYNEQFF. The CDR3 DNA reads as TGCGCCAGCAGCCCGAGGGAATTTGGGGCCTACAATGAGCAGTTCTTC.